Detailed here is one T cell receptor (beta chain). In the source study's methods: Estimated nucleated cell counts came from reference gene primer amplification. This table comes from immunoSEQ multiplex PCR, and its TCRdb copy is limited to in-frame clones, with some not included. Clonal size and the V and J genes are those of that table, whereas D and trimming came from the DNA. The sample consists of roughly 90,000 clones, about nine tenths of them appearing once. This entry comes from a study of blood T cell repertoires in COVID-19. Study overall: From T cells, B-cell-depleted T cells, or PBMCs came the material, which was cDNA or gDNA.

The CDR3 is 14 amino acids. Trimming took 4 bases from V and 1 from J, leaving 8 bases between them. CDR1 and CDR2 (germline): LGHDT, YNNKEL (reference sequence). The sequence was obtained from a human donor with active COVID-19. The donor label of this sample is uncertain. Input material: peripheral blood. This chain joins TRBV3-1 (or the pseudogene TRBV3-2) and TRBJ1-3; D is unresolved. In DNA, the CDR3 is TGTGCCAGCAGCCCGCAGTCTTCTGGAAACACCATATATTTT. Its protein is CASSPQSSGNTIYF.